This TCR beta chain was documented in a study of control samples from healthy donors and cancer patients. Here immunoSEQ multiplex PCR was the method, and the copy in TCRdb shows in-frame clones only, minus some. Among 90,000 to 130,000 clones, approximately 82% were seen once, and the ten largest hold 6.5%. Germline lookup yields CDR1 MNHEY and CDR2 SMNVEV (reference sequence). V shed 6 bases and J shed 8 bases, with 14 bases lying between them. The CDR3 is 14 amino acids. This sequence was found in a man younger than 35 in good health. The V call is TRBV27, the J call TRBJ1-6; no reliable D call. Material for sequencing was blood. CDR3 region: CASRLRIQDSPLHF. For the CDR3, the DNA is TGTGCCAGCAGATTACGGATTCAAGATTCACCCCTCCACTTT.